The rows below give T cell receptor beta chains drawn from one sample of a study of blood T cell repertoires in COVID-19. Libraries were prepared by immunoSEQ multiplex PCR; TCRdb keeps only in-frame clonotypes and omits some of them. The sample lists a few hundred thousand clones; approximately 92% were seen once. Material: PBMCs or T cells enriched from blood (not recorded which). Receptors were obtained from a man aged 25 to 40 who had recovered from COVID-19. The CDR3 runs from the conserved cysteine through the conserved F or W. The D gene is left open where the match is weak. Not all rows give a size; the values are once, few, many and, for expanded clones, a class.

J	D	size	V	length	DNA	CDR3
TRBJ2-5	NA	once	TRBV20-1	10	TGCAGTGCTTCCCCGGGGGAGATGTACTTC	CSASPGEMYF
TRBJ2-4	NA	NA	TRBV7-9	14	TGTGCCAGCAGCTTCCGGCAGGGGCAAAACATTCAGTACTTC	CASSFRQGQNIQYF
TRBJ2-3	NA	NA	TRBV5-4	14	TGTGCCAGCAGCTTGGCCCTAGCGCGAGATACGCAGTATTTT	CASSLALARDTQYF
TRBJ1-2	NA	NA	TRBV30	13	TGTGCCTGGATGCGGGTGGAGTCTGATGGCTACACCTTC	CAWMRVESDGYTF
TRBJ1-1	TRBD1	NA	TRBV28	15	TGTGCCAGCAGTTTAGGGACAGGGTTGAACACTGAAGCTTTCTTT	CASSLGTGLNTEAFF
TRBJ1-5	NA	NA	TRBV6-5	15	TGTGCCAGCATCGAACAGGATGGGAGCAATCAGCCCCAGCATTTT	CASIEQDGSNQPQHF
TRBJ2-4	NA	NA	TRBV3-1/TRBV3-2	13	TGTGCCAGCAGTCGCCTGGAGAGTAGCGACTTACACTTC	CASSRLESSDLHF
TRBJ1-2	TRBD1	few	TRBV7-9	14	TGTGCCAGCAGCGGGACAGGGGGGTTCTATGGCTACACCTTC	CASSGTGGFYGYTF
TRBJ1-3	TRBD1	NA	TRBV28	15	TGTGCCAGCAGCAAACTCGACAGGGATGGAAACACCATATATTTT	CASSKLDRDGNTIYF
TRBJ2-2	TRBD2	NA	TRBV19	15	TGTGCCAGTAGTGGACTAGCGGGAAACACCGGGGAGCTGTTTTTT	CASSGLAGNTGELFF
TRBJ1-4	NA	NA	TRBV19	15	TGTGCCAGTAGTCCCGATGTGGGCCTTGGAGAAAAACTGTTTTTT	CASSPDVGLGEKLFF
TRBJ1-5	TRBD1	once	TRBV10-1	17	TGCGCCAGCAGGCCAACTATGGGACAGGGCCAGAATCAGCCCCAGCATTTT	CASRPTMGQGQNQPQHF
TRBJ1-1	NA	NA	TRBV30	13	TGTGCCTGGAGTCCTACGGGGAAGGGTGAAGCTTTCTTT	CAWSPTGKGEAFF
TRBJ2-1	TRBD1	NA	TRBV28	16	TGTGCCAGCAGGGGACCGGGACAGGGGGCTTACAATGAGCAGTTCTTC	CASRGPGQGAYNEQFF
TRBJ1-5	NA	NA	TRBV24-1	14	TGTGCCACCAGTGACGGGACAAGCGATCAGCCCCAGCATTTT	CATSDGTSDQPQHF
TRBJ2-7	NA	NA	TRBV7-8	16	TGTGCCAGCAGCTCCGGTTTTTCCGTAGAATTCTACGAGCAGTACTTC	CASSSGFSVEFYEQYF
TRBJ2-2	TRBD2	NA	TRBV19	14	TGTGCCACCAGATTGACTAGCGGTATGAGGGAGCTGTTTTTT	CATRLTSGMRELFF
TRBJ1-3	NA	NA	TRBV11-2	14	TGTGCCAGCAGCTTGACAGACTCTGGAAACACCATATATTTT	CASSLTDSGNTIYF
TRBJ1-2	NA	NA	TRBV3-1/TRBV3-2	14	TGTGCCAGCAGCCAGGATCAGGGCCCCTATGGCTACACCTTC	CASSQDQGPYGYTF
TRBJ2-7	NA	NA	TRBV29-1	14	TGCAGCGGAGCACGCGGGGGCGACCCCTACGAGCAGTACTTC	CSGARGGDPYEQYF
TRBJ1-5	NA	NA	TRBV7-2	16	TGTGCCAGCAGAACGATCCGACCCGGGAAGAATCAGCCCCAGCATTTT	CASRTIRPGKNQPQHF
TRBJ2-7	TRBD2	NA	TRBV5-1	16	TGCGCCAGCAGCTCGACTAGCGGGACAATAGGCCACGAGCAGTACTTC	CASSSTSGTIGHEQYF
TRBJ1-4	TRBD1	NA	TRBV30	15	TGTGCCTGGAGTGTACCCCCCGGACAGGGCGGAAAACTGTTTTTT	CAWSVPPGQGGKLFF
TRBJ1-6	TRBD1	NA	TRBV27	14	TGTGCCAGCAGCCCCGGGACAGGGGGCTCACCCCTCCACTTT	CASSPGTGGSPLHF
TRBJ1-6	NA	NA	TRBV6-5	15	TGTGCCAGCGCCACAGGGTCCGCCGATAATTCACCCCTCCACTTT	CASATGSADNSPLHF
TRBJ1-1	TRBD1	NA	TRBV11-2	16	TGTGCCAGCAGTTTCGAACCCACAGGGGGCCCCACTGAAGCTTTCTTT	CASSFEPTGGPTEAFF
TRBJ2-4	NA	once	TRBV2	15	TGTGCCAGCAGTTCACTAGGACAGACGGGAAACATTCAGTACTTC	CASSSLGQTGNIQYF
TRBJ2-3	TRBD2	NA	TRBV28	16	TGTGCCAGCAGCGACCCGCTGCGGGAGGGGACAGATACGCAGTATTTT	CASSDPLREGTDTQYF
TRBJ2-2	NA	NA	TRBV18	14	TGTGCCAGCTCACGGGAGGAAAGAACCGGGGAGCTGTTTTTT	CASSREERTGELFF
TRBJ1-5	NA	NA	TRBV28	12	TGTGCCAGCAGCCGTTTCAATCAGCCCCAGCATTTT	CASSRFNQPQHF
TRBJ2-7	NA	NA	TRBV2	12	TGTGCTACTGGGGGGTGGTCCTACGAGCAGTACTTC	CATGGWSYEQYF
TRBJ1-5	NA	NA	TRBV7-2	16	TGTGCCAGCAGACCAATTAGGACAGATAGCAATCAGCCCCAGCATTTT	CASRPIRTDSNQPQHF
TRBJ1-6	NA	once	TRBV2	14	TGTGCCAGCAGTACCGGGCCTGAGGGTTCACCCCTCCACTTT	CASSTGPEGSPLHF
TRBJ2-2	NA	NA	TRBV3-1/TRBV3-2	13	TGTGCCAGCACCTTGGCAGGGGCCGGGGAGCTGTTTTTT	CASTLAGAGELFF
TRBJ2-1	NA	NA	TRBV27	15	TGTGCCAGCAGTTTATCAAGGGTAGGGGACAATGAGCAGTTCTTC	CASSLSRVGDNEQFF
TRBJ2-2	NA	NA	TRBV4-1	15	TGCGCCAGCAGCCAAGTGGGGGCTGGCGTCGGGGAGCTGTTTTTT	CASSQVGAGVGELFF